Listed below are T cell receptor beta chains from one sample, sequenced in a study of CD8+CD57+ T cells in acquired aplastic anemia. TCRdb re-called the reads with MiXCR, one entry per CDR3 protein. The sample holds under 200,000 distinct CDR3 sequences, about 50% seen once. Source material: sorted CD4+, CD8+, or CD8+CD57+ T cells (not recorded which) from PBMCs. All receptors derive from a human donor with aplastic anemia. The CDR3 runs from the conserved cysteine through the conserved F or W. A D gene is named only where the DNA matches it firmly. Clone size is not always given. Where it is, it says once, few, many or a class for expanded clones.

>once|TRBV4-1|TRBJ2-7|.
TGCGCCAGCAGCCAAGACTGGCTTGGGGAGCAGTACTTC
CASSQDWLGEQYF
>many|TRBV7-9|TRBJ2-3|.
TGTGCCAGCAGCTTACCCACAGGGAAGGCAGATACGCAGTATTTT
CASSLPTGKADTQYF
>.|TRBV2|TRBJ1-1|TRBD1
TGTGCCAGTGCGACAGGGTTGAACACTGAAGCTTTCTTT
CASATGLNTEAFF
>many|TRBV2|TRBJ2-1|.
TGTGCCAGCAGTGCCCTTGGGACGGGGAGCTCCTACAATGAGCAGTTCTTC
CASSALGTGSSYNEQFF
>.|TRBV10-3|TRBJ2-2|.
TGTGCCATCAGTGAATCCCCCGTCGGCACCGGGGAGCTGTTTTTT
CAISESPVGTGELFF
>.|TRBV15|TRBJ2-1|TRBD2
TGTGCCACCAGCAGCCTCACTAGCGTGCTCTACGATGAGCAGTTCTTC
CATSSLTSVLYDEQFF
>many|TRBV20-1|TRBJ2-7|.
TGCAGTGCTATCCTGGGGTCTCTCTACGAGCAGTACTTC
CSAILGSLYEQYF
>many|TRBV20-1|TRBJ1-1|TRBD1
TGCAGTGCCTCGACAGGGCTGAACACTGAAGCTTTCTTT
CSASTGLNTEAFF
>many|TRBV5-1|TRBJ1-1|.
TGCGCCAGCATCCCTGGAGGTGGGACCGAAGCTTTCTTT
CASIPGGGTEAFF
>.|TRBV27|TRBJ1-1|TRBD1
TGTGCCAGCATCGACAGGGTATGGGGCACTGAAGCTTTCTTT
CASIDRVWGTEAFF
>many|TRBV19|TRBJ1-2|.
TGTGCCAGTAGGCCCCGGGGGGGCATTGATGGCTACACCTTC
CASRPRGGIDGYTF
>.|TRBV14|TRBJ1-1|.
TGTGCCAGTAGTAAAAGACAGCCGAACACTGAAGCTTTCTTT
CASSKRQPNTEAFF
>many|TRBV9|TRBJ2-1|TRBD2
TGTGCCAGCAGCGTAGGGTGGCGGGAGTTGGAGCAGTTCTTC
CASSVGWRELEQFF
>.|TRBV19|TRBJ2-2|.
TGTGCCAGTAGTTTCCGGGCCGGGGAGCTGTTTTTT
CASSFRAGELFF
>few|TRBV20-1|TRBJ1-6|TRBD1
TGCAGTGCTGACGCCGGGACAGGGGACAATTCACCCCTCCACTTT
CSADAGTGDNSPLHF
>.|TRBV5-1|TRBJ2-4|TRBD1
TGCGCCAGCAGCATGGGACAGGCGGTAAACATTCAGTACTTC
CASSMGQAVNIQYF
>many|TRBV19|TRBJ2-1|.
TGTGCCAGTAGTATCGGGGGTCTCTACAATGAGCAGTTCTTC
CASSIGGLYNEQFF
>.|TRBV15|TRBJ2-5|.
TGTGCCACCAGCAGAGATCCATCCGCGGAGACCCAGTACTTC
CATSRDPSAETQYF
>.|TRBV7-9|TRBJ2-7|.
TGTGCCAGCAGCACCCAGAGCTACGAGCAGTACTTC
CASSTQSYEQYF